A single sample gave rise to the 23 T cell receptor beta chains below, sequenced in a study of blood T cells in healthy people across ages. Combining a sample-barcoded 5' primer with a J-beta primer mix, a second PCR ran for roughly 6 to 11 cycles. TCRdb re-analysed the 5' RACE reads in MiXCR, keeping a single row per CDR3 protein. Among 1.5 million to 2 million distinct CDR3 sequences, 28% were seen once, and the ten largest hold 7.7%. Specimen: blood. The receptor source for this set is a young woman in good health.

On this clonotype itself: This may be a read error: a much more frequent sequence differs by one nucleotide. The rearrangement joins TRBV6-2 or TRBV6-3 to TRBJ1-2; D gene uncertain. The V and J ends lost 0 bases and 8 bases respectively, with 16 bases between them. This CDR3 is built from 15 residues. The germline V gene encodes CDR1 MNHEY and CDR2 SVGEGT. The CDR3 DNA follows: TGTGCCAGCAGTTACTCGGCAGAAACGGAGAGGGGCTACACCTTC. Encoded protein: CASSYSAETERGYTF.

The chain employs TRBV28 and TRBJ1-1; D remains ambiguous. Germline-derived CDR1 and CDR2 are MDHEN and SYDVKM. CDR3 length: 12 amino acids. With 7 bases removed from V and 5 bases from J, the gap between germline ends came to 11 bases. DNA of the CDR3: TGTGCCAGCAATCGGGTTGGGACTGAAGCTTTCTTT. Protein sequence: CASNRVGTEAFF.

This clonotype was detected ten times or more. The chain is built from TRBV10-3 and TRBJ2-1, with 7 bases that match TRBD2. J lost 10 bases, V lost 11 bases, and 8 bases had no gene match. Germline CDR1 and CDR2: ENHRY and SYGVKD. This CDR3 region has 11 residues. CDR3 loop: CAAGAGGEQFF. CDR3 coding DNA: TGTGCCGCGGGAGCGGGCGGCGAGCAGTTCTTC.

This clonotype was seen ten or more times. The chain couples TRBV29-1 to TRBJ2-7, with D perhaps TRBD1 (6 bases). From germline, CDR1 is SQVTM and CDR2 ANQGSEA. Trimming took 4 bases from V and 1 from J, leaving 14 bases between them. This CDR3 contains 14 residues. The CDR3 spells CSVVGHVLSYEQYF. DNA for the CDR3: TGCAGCGTTGTGGGACACGTACTATCCTACGAGCAGTACTTC.

This clonotype was seen a few times. This chain connects TRBV9 to TRBJ2-1; D may be TRBD1 (7 bases). Germline V gives CDR1 SGDLS, CDR2 YYNGEE. V was clipped by 2 bases and J by 7 bases, with 19 bases between them. The CDR3 contains 16 residues. The DNA of the CDR3 is TGTGCCAGCAGCGTCGGGGGACAGCAATTTGGGAATGAGCAGTTCTTC. Translation gives CASSVGGQQFGNEQFF.

The V and J genes are TRBV7-2 and TRBJ2-3; TRBD2 aligns across 10 bases. This CDR3 is 15 amino acids long. Germline values: CDR1 SGHTA, CDR2 FQGNSA. The V and J ends lost 5 bases and 6 bases, in that order; junction bases with no gene match: 8. The CDR3 here is CASSMTGLATDTQYF. In nucleotides, the CDR3 is TGTGCCAGCAGCATGACGGGACTAGCGACCGATACGCAGTATTTT.

This clonotype was seen only a few times. The gene calls are TRBV11-2 and TRBJ2-5; D is perhaps TRBD2 (7 bases). CDR3 length: 13 amino acids. Trimming removed 8 bases at V and 5 bases at J, with 15 bases between. CDR1 and CDR2 (germline): SGHAT, FQNNGV. The CDR3 DNA is TGTGCCAGCGGGAGGGGGGCCCGCGAGACCCAGTACTTC. This gives the protein CASGRGARETQYF.

The genes are TRBV20-1 and TRBJ2-3, with TRBD2 as a possible D gene (6 bases). The CDR3 spans 16 residues. V dropped 0 bases and J dropped 3 bases, with 16 bases sitting between them. Germline V gene data show CDR1 as DFQATT and CDR2 as SNEGSKA (reference sequence). The CDR3 reads CSARDFSRTITDTQYF. DNA for the CDR3: TGCAGTGCTAGAGATTTCAGCAGGACTATAACAGATACGCAGTATTTT.

J is TRBJ1-2 and V is TRBV6-5; D perhaps matches TRBD1 (5 bases). This CDR3 contains 13 residues. Germline V gene lookup returns CDR1 MNHEY and CDR2 SVGAGI. Trimming took 2 bases from V and 9 from J, leaving 13 bases between them. CDR3 region: CASSYATRGCYTF. DNA of the CDR3: TGTGCCAGCAGTTACGCGACAAGGGGCTGCTACACCTTC.

There are many counts of this clonotype. The chain employs TRBV20-1 and TRBJ1-2; perhaps TRBD1 as D (5 bases). Germline loops: CDR1 DFQATT, CDR2 SNEGSKA (reference sequence). Trimming pared 1 base from V and 4 bases from J, leaving 10 bases between. The CDR3 sequence is 13 residues long. The CDR3 DNA follows: TGCAGTGCTAGAGGAGGGGCTGTCTATGGCTACACCTTC. This translates into CSARGGAVYGYTF.

This clonotype was seen a few times. This chain connects TRBV6-5 to TRBJ1-1; D is undetermined. This CDR3 has 13 amino acids. Trimming removed 2 bases from V and 8 bases from J, with 12 bases in between. The germline CDR1 and CDR2 sequences are MNHEY and SVGAGI. CDR3 region: CASSYPPDLEAFF. In DNA, the CDR3 is TGTGCCAGCAGTTACCCCCCGGACTTAGAAGCTTTCTTT.

This clonotype was counted many times. The chain is built from TRBV7-2 and TRBJ2-7; 12 nucleotides match TRBD2. With V trimmed by 4 bases and J by 6 bases, 7 bases remained unmatched. Germline CDR1 reads SGHTA; CDR2 reads FQGNSA. The CDR3 spans 15 residues. The CDR3 nucleotides read TGTGCCAGCAGCTCGCAGACTAGCGGGAGCTCCGAGCAGTACTTC. Protein sequence: CASSSQTSGSSEQYF.

This clonotype was seen a handful of times. The rearrangement uses TRBV20-1 and TRBJ2-5; D uncertain. CDR1 and CDR2 from the germline V gene are DFQATT and SNEGSKA (reference sequence). The CDR3 length is 12 residues. Trimming took 2 bases from V and 3 from J, leaving 7 bases between them. The CDR3 here is CSARKEEETQYF. DNA of the CDR3: TGCAGTGCTAGAAAGGAAGAAGAGACCCAGTACTTC.

This clonotype was counted between two and nine times. The CDR3 DNA reads as TGCAGTGCTACGGGTCTTGGACTAGCGGGGGCGGTAGATACGCAGTATTTT. It is translated as CSATGLGLAGAVDTQYF. V gene TRBV20-1 combines with J gene TRBJ2-3, with TRBD2 matching over 13 bases. The germline V gene encodes CDR1 DFQATT and CDR2 SNEGSKA (reference sequence). Unmatched junction bases numbered 12, after V lost 4 bases and J lost 5 bases. This CDR3 contains 17 residues.

The rearrangement links TRBV29-1 to TRBJ2-1; 7 nucleotides match TRBD1. CDR3 length: 15 residues. Germline V gene data show CDR1 as SQVTM and CDR2 as ANQGSEA. V was clipped by 7 bases and J by 1 base; unmatched bases: 10. CDR3 nucleotide sequence: TGCAGCGGCCTTCAGGGGGATCAGTCCTACAATGAGCAGTTCTTC. Amino acid sequence: CSGLQGDQSYNEQFF.

V gene TRBV19 combines with J gene TRBJ2-6, with D perhaps matching TRBD1 (5 bases). The CDR3 is made up of 18 amino acids. Trimming cost V 7 bases and J 0 bases, with 19 bases left between them. CDR1 and CDR2 (germline): LNHDA, SQIVND (reference sequence). The DNA of the CDR3 is TGTGCCAGTATAAAAGGGGCGACGCCCTCCTCTGGGGCCAACGTCCTGACTTTC. It translates to CASIKGATPSSGANVLTF.

This clonotype was found a few times. V is TRBV2 and J is TRBJ2-3; 7 bases are shared with TRBD1. Germline V gene sequence: CDR1 SNHLY, CDR2 FYNNEI. The J segment lost 0 bases and the V segment lost 8 bases, leaving 8 bases of the junction unmatched. The length of the CDR3 is 15 residues. The CDR3 DNA is TGTGCCAGCTCTCAACAGGGGTCTAGCACAGATACGCAGTATTTT. Protein product: CASSQQGSSTDTQYF. Full variable domain (outside the CDR3, taken from reference TRBV2 and TRBJ2-3): EPEVTQTPSHQVTQMGQEVILRCVPISNHLYFYWYRQILGQKVEFLVSFYNNEISEKSEIFDDQFSVERPDGSNFTLKIRSTKLEDSAMYFCASSQQGSSTDTQYFGPGTRLTVL.

CDR3 region: CASSLYAGGNEQYF. In DNA, the CDR3 is TGTGCCAGCAGCTTATATGCGGGAGGCAATGAGCAGTACTTC. The chain joins TRBV7-2 to TRBJ2-7; 8 positions agree with TRBD2. The ends lost 2 bases at V and 7 bases at J; junction bases unmatched: 7. This CDR3 is built from 14 residues. Germline CDR1 is SGHTA and CDR2 is FQGNSA.

Turning to this clonotype: With a much larger clone just one base away, this may be a read error. The chain uses TRBV28 and TRBJ1-2; TRBD1 might be the D (5 bases). CDR3 length: 12 residues. Germline V gene data show CDR1 as MDHEN and CDR2 as SYDVKM. CDR3 sequence: CAGRGQLYGYTF. The CDR3 nucleotides read TGTGCCGGCAGAGGACAACTCTATGGCTACACCTTC.

In this sample, this clonotype turned up a few times. This chain's CDR3 is CSVSRAGGEKLFF. The CDR3 DNA is TGCAGCGTTTCACGTGCAGGGGGAGAAAAACTGTTTTTT. The V call is TRBV29-1, the J call TRBJ1-4; 7 nucleotides align to TRBD1. The CDR3 is made up of 13 amino acids. V was pared by 5 bases and J by 8 bases, with 8 bases of the junction left unmatched. Looked up from germline, CDR1 is SQVTM and CDR2 is ANQGSEA.

Ten or more counts support this clonotype. V and J are TRBV27 and TRBJ1-2, with 7 bases that match TRBD1. The CDR3 totals 14 residues. Trimming took 5 bases from V and 6 from J; bases not matched to a gene: 9. Germline V gene lookup returns CDR1 MNHEY and CDR2 SMNVEV (reference sequence). CDR3 nucleotide sequence: TGTGCCAGCAGTCCCCTCGGACAGGCACATGGCTACACCTTC. Residues: CASSPLGQAHGYTF.

The chain has TRBV11-3 and TRBJ2-3; 7 bases match TRBD1. This CDR3 comprises 18 residues. J was trimmed by 5 bases and V by 1 base; bases with no gene match: 15. Germline lookup yields CDR1 SGHNT and CDR2 YENEEA. CDR3 sequence reads: CASSLGDRGRGRGDTQYF. DNA for the CDR3: TGTGCCAGCAGCTTAGGGGACCGGGGTAGGGGGCGAGGAGATACGCAGTATTTT.

V and J are TRBV10-3 and TRBJ2-1, with 11 bases lining up with TRBD2. This CDR3 spans 14 amino acids. The J segment lost 7 bases and the V segment lost 4 bases, leaving 3 bases of the junction unmatched. Looked up from germline, CDR1 is ENHRY and CDR2 is SYGVKD. As DNA, the CDR3 is TGTGCCATCAGTGCTAGCGGGGGGACGAATGAGCAGTTCTTC. Its translation is CAISASGGTNEQFF.